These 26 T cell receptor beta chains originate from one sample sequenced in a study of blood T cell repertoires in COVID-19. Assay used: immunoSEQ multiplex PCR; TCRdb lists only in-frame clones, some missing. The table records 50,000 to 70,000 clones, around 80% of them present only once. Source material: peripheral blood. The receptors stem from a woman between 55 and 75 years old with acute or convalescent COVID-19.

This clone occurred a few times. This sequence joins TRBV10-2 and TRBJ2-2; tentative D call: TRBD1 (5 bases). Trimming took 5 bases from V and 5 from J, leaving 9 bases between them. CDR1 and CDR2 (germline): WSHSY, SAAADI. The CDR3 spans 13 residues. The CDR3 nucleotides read TGCGCCAGCAGTACCCCAGGGACCGGGGAGCTGTTTTTT. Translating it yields CASSTPGTGELFF.

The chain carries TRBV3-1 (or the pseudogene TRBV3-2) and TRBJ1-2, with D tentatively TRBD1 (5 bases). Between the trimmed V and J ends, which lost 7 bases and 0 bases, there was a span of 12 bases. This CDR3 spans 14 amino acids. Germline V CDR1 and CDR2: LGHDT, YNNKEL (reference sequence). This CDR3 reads CASTGAGSNYGYTF. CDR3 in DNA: TGTGCCAGCACTGGGGCAGGATCTAACTATGGCTACACCTTC.

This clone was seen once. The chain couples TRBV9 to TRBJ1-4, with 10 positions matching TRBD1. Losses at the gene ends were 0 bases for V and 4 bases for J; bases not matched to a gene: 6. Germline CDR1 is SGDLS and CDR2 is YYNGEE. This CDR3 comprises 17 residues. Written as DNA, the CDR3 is TGTGCCAGCAGCGTAGGACAGGGGGCGCGTATTAATGAAAAACTGTTTTTT. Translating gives CASSVGQGARINEKLFF.

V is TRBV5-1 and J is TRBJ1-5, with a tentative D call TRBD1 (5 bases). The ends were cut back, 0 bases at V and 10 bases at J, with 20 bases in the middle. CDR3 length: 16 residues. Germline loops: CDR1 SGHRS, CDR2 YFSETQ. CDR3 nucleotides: TGCGCCAGCAGCTTGGATCGTGTGGACGCCGGACAACCCCAGCATTTT. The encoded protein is CASSLDRVDAGQPQHF.

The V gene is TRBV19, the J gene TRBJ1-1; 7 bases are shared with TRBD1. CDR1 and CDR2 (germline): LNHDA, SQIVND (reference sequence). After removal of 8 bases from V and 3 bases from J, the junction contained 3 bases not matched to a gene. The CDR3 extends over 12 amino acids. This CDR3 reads CASVRGDTEAFF. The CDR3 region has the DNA TGTGCCAGTGTCAGGGGGGACACTGAAGCTTTCTTT.

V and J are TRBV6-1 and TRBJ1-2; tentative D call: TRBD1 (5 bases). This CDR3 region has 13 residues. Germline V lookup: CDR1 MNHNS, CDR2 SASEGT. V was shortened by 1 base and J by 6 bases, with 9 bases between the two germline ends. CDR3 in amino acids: CASSEGGVNGYTF. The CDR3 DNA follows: TGTGCCAGCAGTGAAGGGGGGGTGAATGGCTACACCTTC.

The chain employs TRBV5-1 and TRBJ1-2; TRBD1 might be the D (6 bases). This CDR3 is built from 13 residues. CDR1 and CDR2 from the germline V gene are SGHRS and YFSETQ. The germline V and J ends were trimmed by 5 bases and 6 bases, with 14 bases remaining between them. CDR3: CASSEGDTDGYTF. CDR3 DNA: TGCGCCAGCAGTGAGGGGGATACGGATGGCTACACCTTC.

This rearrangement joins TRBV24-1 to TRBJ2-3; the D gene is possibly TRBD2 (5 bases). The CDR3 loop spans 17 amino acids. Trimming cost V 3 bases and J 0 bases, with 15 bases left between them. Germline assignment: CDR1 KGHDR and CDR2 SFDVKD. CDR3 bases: TGTGCCACCAGTGATATTCTGACGGGGAGAAGCACAGATACGCAGTATTTT. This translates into CATSDILTGRSTDTQYF.

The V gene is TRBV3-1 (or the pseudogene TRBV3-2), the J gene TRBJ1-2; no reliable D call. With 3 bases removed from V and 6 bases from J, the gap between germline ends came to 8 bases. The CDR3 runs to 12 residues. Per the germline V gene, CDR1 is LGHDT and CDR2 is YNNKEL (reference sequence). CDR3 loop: CASSQLSDGYTF. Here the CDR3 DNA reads TGTGCCAGCAGCCAGCTTAGCGATGGCTACACCTTC.

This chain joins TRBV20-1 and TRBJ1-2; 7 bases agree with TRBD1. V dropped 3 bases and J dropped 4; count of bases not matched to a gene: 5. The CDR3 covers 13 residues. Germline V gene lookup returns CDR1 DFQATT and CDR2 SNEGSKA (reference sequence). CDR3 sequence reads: CSASEGGSYGYTF. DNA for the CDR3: TGCAGTGCTAGTGAAGGGGGCTCCTATGGCTACACCTTC.

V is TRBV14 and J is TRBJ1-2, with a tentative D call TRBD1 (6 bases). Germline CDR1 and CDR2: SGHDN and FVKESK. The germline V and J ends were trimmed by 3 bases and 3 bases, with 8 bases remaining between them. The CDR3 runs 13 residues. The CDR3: CASSQGADYGYTF. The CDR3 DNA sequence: TGTGCCAGCAGCCAGGGGGCTGACTATGGCTACACCTTC.

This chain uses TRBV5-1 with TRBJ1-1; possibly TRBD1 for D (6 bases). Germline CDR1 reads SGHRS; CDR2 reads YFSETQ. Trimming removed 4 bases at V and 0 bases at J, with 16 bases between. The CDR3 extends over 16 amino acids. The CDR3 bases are TGCGCCAGCAGCGTCACAGGGATAGGGCTGAACACTGAAGCTTTCTTT. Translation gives CASSVTGIGLNTEAFF.

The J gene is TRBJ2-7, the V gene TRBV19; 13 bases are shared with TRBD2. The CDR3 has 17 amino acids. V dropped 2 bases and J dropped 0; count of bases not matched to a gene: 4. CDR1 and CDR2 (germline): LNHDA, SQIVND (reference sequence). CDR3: CASSIPGTSGDSYEQYF. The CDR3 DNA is TGTGCCAGTAGTATACCAGGGACTAGCGGGGACTCCTACGAGCAGTACTTC.

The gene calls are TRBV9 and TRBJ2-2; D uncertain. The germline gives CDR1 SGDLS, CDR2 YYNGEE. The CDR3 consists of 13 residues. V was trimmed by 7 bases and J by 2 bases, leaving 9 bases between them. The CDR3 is CASQASNTGELFF. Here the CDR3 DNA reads TGTGCCAGCCAAGCTAGTAACACCGGGGAGCTGTTTTTT.

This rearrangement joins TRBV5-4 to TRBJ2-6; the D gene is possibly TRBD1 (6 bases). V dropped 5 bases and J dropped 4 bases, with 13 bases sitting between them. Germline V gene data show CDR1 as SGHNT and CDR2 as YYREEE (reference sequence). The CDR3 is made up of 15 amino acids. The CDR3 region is CASRPDRNGANVLTF. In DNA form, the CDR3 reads TGTGCCAGCAGACCCGACAGGAACGGGGCCAACGTCCTGACTTTC.

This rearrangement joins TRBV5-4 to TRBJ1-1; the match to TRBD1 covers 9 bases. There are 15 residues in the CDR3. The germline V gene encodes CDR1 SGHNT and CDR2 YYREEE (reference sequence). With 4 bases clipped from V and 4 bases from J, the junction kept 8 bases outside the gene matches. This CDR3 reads CASSGDRAGSTEAFF. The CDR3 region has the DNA TGTGCCAGCAGCGGGGACAGGGCGGGAAGCACTGAAGCTTTCTTT. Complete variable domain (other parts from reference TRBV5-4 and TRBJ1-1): ETGVTQSPTHLIKTRGQQVTLRCSSQSGHNTVSWYQQALGQGPQFIFQYYREEENGRGNFPPRFSGLQFPNYSSELNVNALELDDSALYLCASSGDRAGSTEAFFGQGTRLTVV.

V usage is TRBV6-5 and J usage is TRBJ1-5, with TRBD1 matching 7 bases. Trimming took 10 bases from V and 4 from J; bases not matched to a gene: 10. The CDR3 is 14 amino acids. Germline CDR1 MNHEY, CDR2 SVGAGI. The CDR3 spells CATRAGRGNQPQHF. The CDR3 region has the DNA TGTGCCACCAGGGCCGGCAGGGGGAATCAGCCCCAGCATTTT.

CDR3 in amino acids: CASSPGQNSGNTIYF. The CDR3, as DNA: TGTGCCAGCAGCCCGGGACAGAACTCTGGAAACACCATATATTTT. The genes are TRBV7-2 and TRBJ1-3; 7 nucleotides align to TRBD1. Unmatched junction bases numbered 4, after V lost 5 bases and J lost 0 bases. The CDR3 has 15 residues. The germline gives CDR1 SGHTA, CDR2 FQGNSA.

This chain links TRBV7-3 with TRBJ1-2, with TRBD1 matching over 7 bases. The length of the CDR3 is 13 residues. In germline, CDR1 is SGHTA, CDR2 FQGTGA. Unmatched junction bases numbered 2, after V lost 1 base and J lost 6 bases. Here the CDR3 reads CASSLRQGDGYTF. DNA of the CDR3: TGTGCCAGCAGCTTAAGACAGGGAGATGGCTACACCTTC.

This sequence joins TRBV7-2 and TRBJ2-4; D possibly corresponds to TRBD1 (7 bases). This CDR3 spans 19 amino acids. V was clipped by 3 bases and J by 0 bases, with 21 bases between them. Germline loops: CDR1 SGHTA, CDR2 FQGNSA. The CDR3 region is CASSFSRSRQGLAKNIQYF. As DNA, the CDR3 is TGTGCCAGCAGCTTTTCCAGAAGCCGACAGGGACTAGCCAAAAACATTCAGTACTTC.

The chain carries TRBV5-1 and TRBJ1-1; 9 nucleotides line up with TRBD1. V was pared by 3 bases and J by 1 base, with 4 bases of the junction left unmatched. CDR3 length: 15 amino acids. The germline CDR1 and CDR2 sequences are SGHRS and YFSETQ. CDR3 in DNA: TGCGCCAGCAGCTACAGGGGGCGAGAGAACACTGAAGCTTTCTTT. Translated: CASSYRGRENTEAFF.

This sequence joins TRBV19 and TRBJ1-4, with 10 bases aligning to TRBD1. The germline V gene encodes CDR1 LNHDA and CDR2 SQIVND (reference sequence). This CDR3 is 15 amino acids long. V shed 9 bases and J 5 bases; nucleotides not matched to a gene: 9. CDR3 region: CASTPLDRGNEKLFF. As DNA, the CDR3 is TGTGCCAGCACGCCCTTGGACAGGGGGAATGAAAAACTGTTTTTT. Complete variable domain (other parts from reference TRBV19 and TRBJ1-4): DGGITQSPKYLFRKEGQNVTLSCEQNLNHDAMYWYRQDPGQGLRLIYYSQIVNDFQKGDIAEGYSVSREKKESFPLTVTSAQKNPTAFYLCASTPLDRGNEKLFFGSGTQLSVL.

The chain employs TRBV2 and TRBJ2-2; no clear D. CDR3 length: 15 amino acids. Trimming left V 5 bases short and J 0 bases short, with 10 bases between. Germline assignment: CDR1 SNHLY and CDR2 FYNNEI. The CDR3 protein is CASSRGTTNTGELFF. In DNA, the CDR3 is TGTGCCAGCAGTCGAGGCACAACGAACACCGGGGAGCTGTTTTTT.

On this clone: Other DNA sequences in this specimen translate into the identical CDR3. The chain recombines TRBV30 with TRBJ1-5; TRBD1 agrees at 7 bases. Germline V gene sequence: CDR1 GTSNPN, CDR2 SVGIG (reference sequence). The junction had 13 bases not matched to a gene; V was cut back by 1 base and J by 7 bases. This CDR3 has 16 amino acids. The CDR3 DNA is TGTGCCTGGAGTGGAGAAGGGGGCGCGGGGGGGCAGCCCCAGCATTTT. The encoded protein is CAWSGEGGAGGQPQHF.

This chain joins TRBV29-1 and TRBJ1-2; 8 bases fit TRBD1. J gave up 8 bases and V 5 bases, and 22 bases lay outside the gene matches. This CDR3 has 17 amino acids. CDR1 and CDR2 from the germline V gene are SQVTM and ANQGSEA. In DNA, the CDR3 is TGCAGCGTTTACTCCCCTTCACAGGGGGAGGGTACGTGGGGCTACACCTTC. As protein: CSVYSPSQGEGTWGYTF.

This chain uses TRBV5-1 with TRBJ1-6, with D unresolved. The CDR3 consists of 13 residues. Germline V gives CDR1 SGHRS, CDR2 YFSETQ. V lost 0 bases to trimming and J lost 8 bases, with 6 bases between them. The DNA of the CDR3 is TGCGCCAGCAGCTTGGCCCGGGATTCACCCCTCCACTTT. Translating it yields CASSLARDSPLHF. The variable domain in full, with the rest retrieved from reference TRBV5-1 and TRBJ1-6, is KAGVTQTPRYLIKTRGQQVTLSCSPISGHRSVSWYQQTPGQGLQFLFEYFSETQRNKGNFPGRFSGRQFSNSRSEMNVSTLELGDSALYLCASSLARDSPLHFGNGTRLTVT.